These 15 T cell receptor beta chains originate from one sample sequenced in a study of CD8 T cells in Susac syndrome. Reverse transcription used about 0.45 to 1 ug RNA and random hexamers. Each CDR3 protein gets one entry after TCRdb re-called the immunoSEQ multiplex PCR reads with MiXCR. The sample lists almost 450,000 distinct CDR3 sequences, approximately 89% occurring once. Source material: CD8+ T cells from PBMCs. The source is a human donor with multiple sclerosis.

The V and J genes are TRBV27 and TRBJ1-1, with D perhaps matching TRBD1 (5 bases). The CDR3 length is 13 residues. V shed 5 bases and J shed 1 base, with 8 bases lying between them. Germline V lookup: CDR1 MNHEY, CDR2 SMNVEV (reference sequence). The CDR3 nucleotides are TGTGCCAGCAGTACGACAGCGAACACTGAAGCTTTCTTT. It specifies CASSTTANTEAFF.

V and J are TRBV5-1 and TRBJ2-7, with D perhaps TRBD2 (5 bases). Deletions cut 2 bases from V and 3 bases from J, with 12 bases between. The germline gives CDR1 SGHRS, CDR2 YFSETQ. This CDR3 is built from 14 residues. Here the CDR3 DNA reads TGCGCCAGCAGCTTCGGGAAGGACGGCTACGAGCAGTACTTC. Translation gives CASSFGKDGYEQYF.

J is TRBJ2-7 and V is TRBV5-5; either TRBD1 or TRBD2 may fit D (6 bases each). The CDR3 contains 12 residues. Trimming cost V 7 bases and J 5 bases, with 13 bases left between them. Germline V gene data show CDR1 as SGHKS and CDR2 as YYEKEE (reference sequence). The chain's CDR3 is CASGGGPHEQYF. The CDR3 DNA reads TGTGCCAGCGGAGGGGGGCCCCACGAGCAGTACTTC.

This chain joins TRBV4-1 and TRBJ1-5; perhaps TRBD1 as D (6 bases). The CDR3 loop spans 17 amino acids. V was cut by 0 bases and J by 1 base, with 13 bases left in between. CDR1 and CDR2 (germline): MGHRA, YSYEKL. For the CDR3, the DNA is TGCGCCAGCAGCCAAGATCCAGGGGCGGAGAGCAATCAGCCCCAGCATTTT. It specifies CASSQDPGAESNQPQHF.

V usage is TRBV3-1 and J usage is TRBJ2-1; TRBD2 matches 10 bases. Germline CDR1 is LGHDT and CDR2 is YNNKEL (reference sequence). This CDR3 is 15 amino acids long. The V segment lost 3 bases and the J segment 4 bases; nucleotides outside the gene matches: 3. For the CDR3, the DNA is TGTGCCAGCAGCCACGGACTAGCGGTATACAATGAGCAGTTCTTC. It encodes CASSHGLAVYNEQFF.

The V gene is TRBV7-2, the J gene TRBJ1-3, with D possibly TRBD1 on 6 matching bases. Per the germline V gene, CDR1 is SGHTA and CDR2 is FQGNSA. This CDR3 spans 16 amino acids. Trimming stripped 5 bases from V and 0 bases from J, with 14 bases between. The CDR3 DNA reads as TGTGCCAGCAGCGCCCTGGACAGCTACTCTGGAAACACCATATATTTT. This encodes CASSALDSYSGNTIYF. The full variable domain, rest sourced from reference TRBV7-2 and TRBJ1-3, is GAGVSQSPSNKVTEKGKDVELRCDPISGHTALYWYRQSLGQGLEFLIYFQGNSAPDKSGLPSDRFSAERTGGSVSTLTIQRTQQEDSAVYLCASSALDSYSGNTIYFGEGSWLTVV.

CDR3 sequence (DNA): TGTGCCAGCAGCTCGCACGTCGTGAACACTGAAGCTTTCTTT. Translating it yields CASSSHVVNTEAFF. The gene calls are TRBV7-9 and TRBJ1-1; D unresolved. In germline, CDR1 is SEHNR, CDR2 FQNEAQ (reference sequence). This CDR3 is 14 amino acids long. Trimming pared 4 bases from V and 0 bases from J, leaving 9 bases between. Complete variable domain (other parts from reference TRBV7-9 and TRBJ1-1): DTGVSQNPRHKITKRGQNVTFRCDPISEHNRLYWYRQTLGQGPEFLTYFQNEAQLEKSRLLSDRFSAERPKGSFSTLEIQRTEQGDSAMYLCASSSHVVNTEAFFGQGTRLTVV.

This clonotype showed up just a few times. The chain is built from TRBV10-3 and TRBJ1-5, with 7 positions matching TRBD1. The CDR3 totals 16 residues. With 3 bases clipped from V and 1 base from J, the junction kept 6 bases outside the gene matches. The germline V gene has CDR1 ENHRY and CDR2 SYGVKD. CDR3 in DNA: TGTGCCATCAGTGAAGTACAGGGGAGCAGCAATCAGCCCCAGCATTTT. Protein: CAISEVQGSSNQPQHF.

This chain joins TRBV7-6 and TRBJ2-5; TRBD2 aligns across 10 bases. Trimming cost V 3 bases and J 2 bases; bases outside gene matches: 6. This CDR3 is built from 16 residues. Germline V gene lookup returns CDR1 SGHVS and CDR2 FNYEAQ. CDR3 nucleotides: TGTGCCAGCAGCTTCGGACTAGCGGAGACTCAAGAGACCCAGTACTTC. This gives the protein CASSFGLAETQETQYF.

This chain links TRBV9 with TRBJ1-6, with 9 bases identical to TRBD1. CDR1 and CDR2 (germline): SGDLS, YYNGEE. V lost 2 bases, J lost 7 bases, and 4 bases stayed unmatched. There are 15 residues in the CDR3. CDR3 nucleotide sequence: TGTGCCAGCAGCGTTTGGACAGGGGAAAATTCACCCCTCCACTTT. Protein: CASSVWTGENSPLHF.

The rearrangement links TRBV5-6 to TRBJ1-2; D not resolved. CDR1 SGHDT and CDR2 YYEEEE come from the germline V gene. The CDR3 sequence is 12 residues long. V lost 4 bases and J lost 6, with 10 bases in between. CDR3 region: CASSPGRDGYTF. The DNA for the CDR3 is TGTGCCAGCAGCCCCGGCAGAGATGGCTACACCTTC.

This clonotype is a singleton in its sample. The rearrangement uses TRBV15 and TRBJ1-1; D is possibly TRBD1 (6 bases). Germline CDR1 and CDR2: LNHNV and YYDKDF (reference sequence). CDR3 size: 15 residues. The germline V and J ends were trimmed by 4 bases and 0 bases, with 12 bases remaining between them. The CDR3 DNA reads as TGTGCCACCAGCAAGACAGGCCAGCTGAACACTGAAGCTTTCTTT. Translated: CATSKTGQLNTEAFF.

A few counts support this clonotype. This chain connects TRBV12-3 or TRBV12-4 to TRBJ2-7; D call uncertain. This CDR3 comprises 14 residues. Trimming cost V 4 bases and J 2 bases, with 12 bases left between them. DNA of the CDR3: TGTGCCAGCAGTTGGACCACCAATGCCTACGAGCAGTACTTC. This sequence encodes CASSWTTNAYEQYF.

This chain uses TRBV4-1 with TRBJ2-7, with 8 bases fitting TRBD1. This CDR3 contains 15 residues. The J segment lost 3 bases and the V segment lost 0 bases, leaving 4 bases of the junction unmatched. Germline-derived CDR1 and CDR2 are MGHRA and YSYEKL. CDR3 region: CASSQEQGANYEQYF. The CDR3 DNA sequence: TGCGCCAGCAGCCAAGAGCAGGGGGCGAACTACGAGCAGTACTTC.

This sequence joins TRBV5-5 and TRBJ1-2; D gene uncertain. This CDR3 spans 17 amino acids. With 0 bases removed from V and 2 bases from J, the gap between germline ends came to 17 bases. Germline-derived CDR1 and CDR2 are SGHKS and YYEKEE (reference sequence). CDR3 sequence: CASSLEAYPLLNYGYTF. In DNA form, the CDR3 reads TGTGCCAGCAGCTTGGAGGCGTATCCCCTACTGAACTATGGCTACACCTTC.